This TCR beta chain was identified during a study of shared clonotypes between healthy human individuals. General study points: Sample collection involved blood only; tissue repertoires are likely different. The study drew on few donors, limiting represented genetic and exposure-history diversity.

A note on this clone: The antigen remains unidentified.

The CDR3 length is 11 residues. Germline CDR1 reads SQVTM; CDR2 reads ANQGSEA. Execution of the assay was at deep level. Measured with immunoSEQ multiplex PCR; TCRdb has only the in-frame clones, and not every one. This sample has hundreds of thousands of clones, with 76% found just once. This chain links TRBV29-1 with TRBJ2-5, with D possibly being TRBD1 or TRBD2 (5 bases each). The J call may be mistaken, given a closer DNA end match to TRBJ2-7. The TCR sequence derives from a woman in her thirties or forties in good health. Some clones in this sample may be carry-over from other donors' samples. Sequenced material: PBMCs. DNA of the CDR3: TGCAGCGGCGGACTTGGGGGCGAGCAGTACTTC. Translated, it gives CSGGLGGEQYF.